A selection of T cell receptor beta chains follows, all from one sample in a study of monozygotic twins with inflammatory bowel disease. TCRdb re-called the 5' RACE reads, yielding one record per CDR3 amino acid sequence without DNA. The specimen's table records more than 300,000 distinct CDR3 sequences. Input material: blood. The receptors here all came from a human donor with ulcerative colitis or Crohn's disease, or a healthy co-twin of an affected twin (not recorded which). CDR3s include the opening cysteine and the closing phenylalanine or tryptophan.

V gene	J gene	CDR3 protein
TRBV11-2	TRBJ2-3	CASSLIGTGWGDTQYF
TRBV7-2	TRBJ1-2	CASSLGPGTSFNYGYTF
TRBV12-3/TRBV12-4	TRBJ2-3	CASTMYSTDTQYF
TRBV18	TRBJ1-2	CASSTGVGNYGYTF
TRBV7-8	TRBJ1-6	CASSLTLGRGGSNSPLHF
TRBV4-1	TRBJ1-2	CASSQGDRGIYGYTF
TRBV6-2/TRBV6-3	TRBJ2-4	CASSLQILAKNIQYF
TRBV20-1	TRBJ1-6	CSAKGQGSGSPLHF
TRBV20-1	TRBJ2-3	CSARMGADTQYF
TRBV4-1	TRBJ2-3	CASSQPPRGGLTDTQYF
TRBV10-3	TRBJ2-1	CAISDPTGIVNEQFF
TRBV5-1	TRBJ2-1	CASSLGGQNEQFF
TRBV7-8	TRBJ2-3	CASSSNPGEGPDTQYF
TRBV12-3/TRBV12-4	TRBJ2-4	CASSPNRGKNIQYF
TRBV5-1	TRBJ2-5	CASSPRTGGAETQYF
TRBV13	TRBJ2-5	CASTLRDGQETQYF
TRBV6-5	TRBJ1-4	CASSYHRDTNEKLFF
TRBV20-1	TRBJ2-7	CSALGAVPGEQYF
TRBV4-3	TRBJ2-2	CASSQVTGTGELFF
TRBV20-1	TRBJ2-1	CSAGRTGAYNEQFF
TRBV29-1	TRBJ2-7	CSVGGTVASYEQYF
TRBV5-1	TRBJ2-1	CASSLAGQGLEEQFF
TRBV5-1	TRBJ2-5	CASSLDIWTGTYQETQYF
TRBV12-3/TRBV12-4	TRBJ2-3	CASSSSRQAGDTQYF
TRBV5-1	TRBJ1-6	CASSLGTGTGSPLHF
TRBV3-1	TRBJ2-4	CASSQDGSGPGENIQYF
TRBV7-3	TRBJ2-6	CASSLQGVGANVLTF
TRBV12-3/TRBV12-4	TRBJ1-5	CASNAQGHQPQHF
TRBV15	TRBJ1-3	CATSRYKGIAGNTIYF
TRBV20-1	TRBJ1-5	CSARKEGVRLYSNQPQHF
TRBV25-1	TRBJ2-7	CASSDPQGRAYEQYF
TRBV4-1	TRBJ2-7	CASRPGQGANEQYF
TRBV18	TRBJ2-2	CASSTGFQINTGELFF
TRBV6-5	TRBJ1-1	CASSPQGRSGAFF
TRBV13	TRBJ1-2	CASSFDRGRVEGYTF
TRBV7-8	TRBJ1-1	CASSIQTGVRTEAFF
TRBV7-9	TRBJ2-7	CASSLSVPAAYEQYF